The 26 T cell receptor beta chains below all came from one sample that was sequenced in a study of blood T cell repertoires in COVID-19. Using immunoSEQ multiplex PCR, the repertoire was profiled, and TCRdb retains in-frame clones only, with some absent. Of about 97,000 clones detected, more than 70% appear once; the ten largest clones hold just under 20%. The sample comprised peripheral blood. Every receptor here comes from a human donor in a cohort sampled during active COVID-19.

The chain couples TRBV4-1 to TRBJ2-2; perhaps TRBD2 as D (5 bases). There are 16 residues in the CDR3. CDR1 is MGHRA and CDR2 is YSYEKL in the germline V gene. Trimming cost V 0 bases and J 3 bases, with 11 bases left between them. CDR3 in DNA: TGCGCCAGCAGCCAAGATCCGGGGTTGTACACCGGGGAGCTGTTTTTT. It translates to CASSQDPGLYTGELFF.

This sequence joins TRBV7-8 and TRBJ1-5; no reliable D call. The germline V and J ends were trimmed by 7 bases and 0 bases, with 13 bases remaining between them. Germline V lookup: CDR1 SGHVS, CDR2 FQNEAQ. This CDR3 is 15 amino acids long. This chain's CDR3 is CASTFGLDSNQPQHF. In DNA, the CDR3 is TGTGCCAGCACCTTCGGGTTGGATAGCAATCAGCCCCAGCATTTT.

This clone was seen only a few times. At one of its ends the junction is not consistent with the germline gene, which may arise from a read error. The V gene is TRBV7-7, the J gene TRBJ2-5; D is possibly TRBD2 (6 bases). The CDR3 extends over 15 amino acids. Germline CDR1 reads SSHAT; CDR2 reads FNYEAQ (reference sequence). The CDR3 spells CASSLGRLLQETQYF. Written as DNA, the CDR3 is TGTGCTAGCAGCCTGGGGAGGCTGCTCCAAGAGACCCAGTACTTC.

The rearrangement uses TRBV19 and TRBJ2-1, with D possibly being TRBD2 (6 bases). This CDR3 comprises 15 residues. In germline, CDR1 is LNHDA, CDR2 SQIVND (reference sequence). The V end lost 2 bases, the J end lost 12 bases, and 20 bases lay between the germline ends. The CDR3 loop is CASSISRDSKRTQFF. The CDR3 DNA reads TGTGCCAGTAGTATATCCCGGGACTCGAAGAGGACGCAGTTCTTC.

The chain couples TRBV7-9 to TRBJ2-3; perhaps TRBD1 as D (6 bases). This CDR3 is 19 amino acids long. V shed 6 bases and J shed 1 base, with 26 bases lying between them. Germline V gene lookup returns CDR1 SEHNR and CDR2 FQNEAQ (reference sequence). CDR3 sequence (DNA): TGTGCCAGCAGACCCGGGCCCAGGGGCCCAGGGGCCCGCACAGATACGCAGTATTTT. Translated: CASRPGPRGPGARTDTQYF.

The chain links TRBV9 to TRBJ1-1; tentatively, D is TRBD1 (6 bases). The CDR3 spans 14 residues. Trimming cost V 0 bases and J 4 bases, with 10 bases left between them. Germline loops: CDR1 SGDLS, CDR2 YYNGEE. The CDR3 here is CASSVVPQGTEAFF. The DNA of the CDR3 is TGTGCCAGCAGCGTAGTCCCACAGGGCACTGAAGCTTTCTTT. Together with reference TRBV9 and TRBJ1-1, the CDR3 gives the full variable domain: DSGVTQTPKHLITATGQRVTLRCSPRSGDLSVYWYQQSLDQGLQFLIQYYNGEERAKGNILERFSAQQFPDLHSELNLSSLELGDSALYFCASSVVPQGTEAFFGQGTRLTVV.

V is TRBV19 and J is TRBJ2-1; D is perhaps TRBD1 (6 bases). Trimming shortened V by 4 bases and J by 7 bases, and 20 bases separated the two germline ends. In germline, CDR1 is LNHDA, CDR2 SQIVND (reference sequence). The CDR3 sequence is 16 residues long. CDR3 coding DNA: TGTGCCAGTAGTACTTCCGGCGGGTGGGGGCATAATGAGCAGTTCTTC. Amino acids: CASSTSGGWGHNEQFF.

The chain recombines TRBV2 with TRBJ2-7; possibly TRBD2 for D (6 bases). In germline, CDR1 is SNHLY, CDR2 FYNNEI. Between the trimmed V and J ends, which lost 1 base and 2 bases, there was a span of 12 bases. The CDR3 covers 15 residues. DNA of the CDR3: TGTGCCAGCAGTGAAGGGGGGGTAGGGACCTACGAGCAGTACTTC. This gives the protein CASSEGGVGTYEQYF.

The CDR3 is CASRKVDVAAAFF. The DNA for the CDR3 is TGTGCCAGCAGGAAGGTGGATGTCGCGGCAGCTTTCTTT. The V gene is TRBV2, the J gene TRBJ1-1; no clear D gene. V lost 6 bases to trimming and J lost 10 bases, with 18 bases between them. Germline CDR1 SNHLY, CDR2 FYNNEI. The CDR3 covers 13 residues. The full variable domain, completed using reference TRBV2 and TRBJ1-1, is EPEVTQTPSHQVTQMGQEVILRCVPISNHLYFYWYRQILGQKVEFLVSFYNNEISEKSEIFDDQFSVERPDGSNFTLKIRSTKLEDSAMYFCASRKVDVAAAFFGQGTRLTVV.

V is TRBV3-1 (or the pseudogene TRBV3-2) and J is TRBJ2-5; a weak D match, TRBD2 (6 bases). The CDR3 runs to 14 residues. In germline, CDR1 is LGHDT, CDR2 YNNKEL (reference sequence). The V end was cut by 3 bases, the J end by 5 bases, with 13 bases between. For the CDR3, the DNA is TGTGCCAGCAGCCACTCTAGCGAGGGGGAGACCCAGTACTTC. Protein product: CASSHSSEGETQYF.

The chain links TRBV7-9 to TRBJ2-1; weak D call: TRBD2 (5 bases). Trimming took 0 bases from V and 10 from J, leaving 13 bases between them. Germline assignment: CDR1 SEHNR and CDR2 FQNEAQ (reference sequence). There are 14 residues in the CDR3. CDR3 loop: CASSLAPGGREQFF. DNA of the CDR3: TGTGCCAGCAGCTTAGCCCCGGGTGGGAGAGAGCAGTTCTTC.

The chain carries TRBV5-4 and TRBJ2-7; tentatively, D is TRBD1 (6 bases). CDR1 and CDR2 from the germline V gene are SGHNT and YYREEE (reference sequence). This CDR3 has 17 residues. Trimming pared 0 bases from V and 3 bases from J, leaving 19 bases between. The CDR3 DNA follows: TGTGCCAGCAGCTTGGCCCCGGGACAAAGCTTTTACTACGAGCAGTACTTC. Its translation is CASSLAPGQSFYYEQYF.

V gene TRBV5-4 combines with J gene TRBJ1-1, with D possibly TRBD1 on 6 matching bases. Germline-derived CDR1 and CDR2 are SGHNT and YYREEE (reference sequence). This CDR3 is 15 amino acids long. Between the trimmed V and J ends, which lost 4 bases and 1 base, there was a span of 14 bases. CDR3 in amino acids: CASSLPGHRNTEAFF. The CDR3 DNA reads TGTGCCAGCAGCCTACCGGGACACAGGAACACTGAAGCTTTCTTT.

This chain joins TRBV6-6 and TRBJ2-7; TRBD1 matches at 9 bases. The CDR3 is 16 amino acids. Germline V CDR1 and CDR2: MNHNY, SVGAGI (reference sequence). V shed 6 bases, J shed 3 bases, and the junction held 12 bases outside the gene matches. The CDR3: CASRPTGGGESYEQYF. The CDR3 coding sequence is TGTGCCAGCAGACCGACAGGGGGGGGCGAGAGCTACGAGCAGTACTTC.

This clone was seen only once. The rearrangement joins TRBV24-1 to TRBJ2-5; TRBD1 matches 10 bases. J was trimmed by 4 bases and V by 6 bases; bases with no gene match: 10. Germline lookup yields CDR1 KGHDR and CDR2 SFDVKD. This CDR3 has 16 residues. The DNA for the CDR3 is TGTGCCACCAGTCCTGCCCCCGGGACAGGGGCAGAGACCCAGTACTTC. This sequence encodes CATSPAPGTGAETQYF.

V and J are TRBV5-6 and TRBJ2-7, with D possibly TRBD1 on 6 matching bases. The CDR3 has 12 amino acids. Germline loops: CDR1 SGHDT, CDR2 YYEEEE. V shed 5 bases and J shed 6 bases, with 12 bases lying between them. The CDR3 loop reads CASSSGVPEQYF. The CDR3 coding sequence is TGTGCCAGCAGTTCAGGGGTCCCCGAGCAGTACTTC.

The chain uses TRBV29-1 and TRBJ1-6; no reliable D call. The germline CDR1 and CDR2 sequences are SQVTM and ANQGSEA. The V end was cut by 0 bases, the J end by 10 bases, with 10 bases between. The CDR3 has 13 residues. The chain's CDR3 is CSVEEPRGSPLHF. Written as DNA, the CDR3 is TGCAGCGTTGAAGAACCGCGGGGATCACCCCTCCACTTT.

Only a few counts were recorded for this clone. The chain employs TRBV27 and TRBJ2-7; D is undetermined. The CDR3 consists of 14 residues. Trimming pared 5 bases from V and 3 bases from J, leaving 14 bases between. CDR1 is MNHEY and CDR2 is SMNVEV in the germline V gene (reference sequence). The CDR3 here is CASSAAVSFYEQYF. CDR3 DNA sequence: TGTGCCAGCAGTGCCGCGGTATCATTCTACGAGCAGTACTTC.

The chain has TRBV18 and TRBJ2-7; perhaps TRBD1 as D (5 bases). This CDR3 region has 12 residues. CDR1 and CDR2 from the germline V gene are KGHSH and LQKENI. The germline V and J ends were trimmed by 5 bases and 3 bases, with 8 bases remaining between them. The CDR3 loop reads CASSVDSYEQYF. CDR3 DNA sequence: TGTGCCAGCTCAGTCGACAGCTACGAGCAGTACTTC.

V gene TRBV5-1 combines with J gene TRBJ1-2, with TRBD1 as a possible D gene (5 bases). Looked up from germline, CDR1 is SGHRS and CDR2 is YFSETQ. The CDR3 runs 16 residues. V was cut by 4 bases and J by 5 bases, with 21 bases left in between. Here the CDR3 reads CASSHNTATVPYGYTF. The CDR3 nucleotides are TGCGCCAGCAGCCATAATACCGCGACAGTCCCTTATGGCTACACCTTC. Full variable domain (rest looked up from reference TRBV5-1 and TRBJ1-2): KAGVTQTPRYLIKTRGQQVTLSCSPISGHRSVSWYQQTPGQGLQFLFEYFSETQRNKGNFPGRFSGRQFSNSRSEMNVSTLELGDSALYLCASSHNTATVPYGYTFGSGTRLTVV.

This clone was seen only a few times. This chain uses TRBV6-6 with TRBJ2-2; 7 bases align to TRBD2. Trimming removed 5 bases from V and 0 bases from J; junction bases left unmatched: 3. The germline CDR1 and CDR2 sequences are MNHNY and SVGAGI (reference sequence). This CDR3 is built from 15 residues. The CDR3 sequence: CASSASGANTGELFF. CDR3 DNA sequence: TGTGCCAGCAGTGCTAGCGGAGCGAACACCGGGGAGCTGTTTTTT.

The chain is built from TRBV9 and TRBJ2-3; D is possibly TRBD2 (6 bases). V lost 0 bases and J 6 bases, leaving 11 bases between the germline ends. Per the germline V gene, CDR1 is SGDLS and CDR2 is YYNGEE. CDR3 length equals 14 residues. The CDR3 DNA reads TGTGCCAGCAGCGTAGCCCCTCTAGCGGATACGCAGTATTTT. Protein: CASSVAPLADTQYF.

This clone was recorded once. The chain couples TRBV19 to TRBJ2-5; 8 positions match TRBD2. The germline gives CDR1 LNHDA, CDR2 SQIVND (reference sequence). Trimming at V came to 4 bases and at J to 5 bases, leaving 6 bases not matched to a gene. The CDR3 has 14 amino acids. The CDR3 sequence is CASSTPGRGETQYF. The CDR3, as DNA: TGTGCCAGTAGTACCCCCGGGAGGGGGGAGACCCAGTACTTC.

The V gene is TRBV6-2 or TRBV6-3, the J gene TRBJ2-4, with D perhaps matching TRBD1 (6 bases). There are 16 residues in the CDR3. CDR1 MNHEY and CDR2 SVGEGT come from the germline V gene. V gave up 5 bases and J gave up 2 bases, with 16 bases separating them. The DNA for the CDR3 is TGTGCCAGCAGTGTGCCTAACAGGGAGACCAAAAACATTCAGTACTTC. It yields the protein CASSVPNRETKNIQYF.

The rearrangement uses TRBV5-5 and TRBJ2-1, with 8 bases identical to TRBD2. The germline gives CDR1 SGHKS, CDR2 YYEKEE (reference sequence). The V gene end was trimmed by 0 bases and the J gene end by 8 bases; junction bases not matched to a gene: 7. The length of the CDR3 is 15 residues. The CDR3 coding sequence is TGTGCCAGCAGCTTGGCCCAGCGGGAGATCGATGAGCAGTTCTTC. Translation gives CASSLAQREIDEQFF.

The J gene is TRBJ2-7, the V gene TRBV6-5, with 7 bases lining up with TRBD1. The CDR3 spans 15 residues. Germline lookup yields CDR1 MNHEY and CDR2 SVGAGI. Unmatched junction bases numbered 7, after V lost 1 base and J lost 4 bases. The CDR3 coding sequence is TGTGCCAGCAGTTACTGGGACAGCAGGCCATACGAGCAGTACTTC. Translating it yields CASSYWDSRPYEQYF.